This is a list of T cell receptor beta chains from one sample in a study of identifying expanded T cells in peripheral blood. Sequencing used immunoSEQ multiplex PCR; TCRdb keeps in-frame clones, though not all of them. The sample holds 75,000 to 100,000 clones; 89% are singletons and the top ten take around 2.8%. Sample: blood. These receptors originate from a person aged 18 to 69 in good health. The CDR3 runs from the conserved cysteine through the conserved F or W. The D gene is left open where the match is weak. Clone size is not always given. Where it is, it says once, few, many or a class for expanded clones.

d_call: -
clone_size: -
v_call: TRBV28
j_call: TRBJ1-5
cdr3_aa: CAGATGSNQPQHF
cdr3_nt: TGTGCCGGAGCAACAGGGAGCAATCAGCCCCAGCATTTT

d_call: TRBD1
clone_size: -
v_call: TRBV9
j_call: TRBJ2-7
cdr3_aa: CASSTTGATYEQYF
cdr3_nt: TGTGCCAGCAGTACTACAGGGGCAACCTACGAGCAGTACTTC

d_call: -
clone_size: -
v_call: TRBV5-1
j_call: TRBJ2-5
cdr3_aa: CASSLMDYQETQYF
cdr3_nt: TGCGCCAGCAGCCTAATGGACTATCAAGAGACCCAGTACTTC

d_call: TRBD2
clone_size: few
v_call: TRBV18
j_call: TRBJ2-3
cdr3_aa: CASSSLAGISTDTQYF
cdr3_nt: TGTGCCAGCTCATCCCTAGCGGGGATAAGCACAGATACGCAGTATTTT

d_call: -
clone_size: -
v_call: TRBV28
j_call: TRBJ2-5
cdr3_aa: CASSSRFYEVGETQYF
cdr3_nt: TGTGCCAGCAGTTCCAGGTTTTATGAGGTGGGGGAGACCCAGTACTTC

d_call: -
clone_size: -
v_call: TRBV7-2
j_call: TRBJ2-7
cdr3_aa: CASSLVGGYEQYF
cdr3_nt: TGTGCCAGCAGCTTGGTCGGCGGCTACGAGCAGTACTTC

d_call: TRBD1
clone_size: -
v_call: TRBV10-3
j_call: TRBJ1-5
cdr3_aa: CAIDPRADRDNQPQHF
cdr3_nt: TGTGCCATCGATCCTAGGGCGGACAGGGACAATCAGCCCCAGCATTTT

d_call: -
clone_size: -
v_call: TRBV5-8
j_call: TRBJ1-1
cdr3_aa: CASSHPNTEAFF
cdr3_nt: TGCGCCAGCAGCCATCCGAACACTGAAGCTTTCTTT

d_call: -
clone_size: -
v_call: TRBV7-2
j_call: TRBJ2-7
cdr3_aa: CASSLVAGSYEQYF
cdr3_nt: TGTGCCAGCAGCTTAGTGGCGGGTTCCTACGAGCAGTACTTC

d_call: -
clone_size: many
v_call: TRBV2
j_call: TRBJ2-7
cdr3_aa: CASRAWGMEQYF
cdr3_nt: TGTGCCAGCAGGGCTTGGGGGATGGAGCAGTACTTC

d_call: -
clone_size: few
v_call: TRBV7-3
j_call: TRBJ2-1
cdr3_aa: CASSTTRDSNEQFF
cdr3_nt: TGTGCCAGCAGCACGACCAGGGACTCCAATGAGCAGTTCTTC

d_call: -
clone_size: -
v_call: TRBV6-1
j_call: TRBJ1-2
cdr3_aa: CASRSMGTNYGYTF
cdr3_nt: TGTGCCAGCAGAAGTATGGGCACTAACTATGGCTACACCTTC

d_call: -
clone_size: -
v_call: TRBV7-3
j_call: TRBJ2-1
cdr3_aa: CASSFAPYNEQFF
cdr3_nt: TGTGCCAGCAGCTTCGCTCCCTACAATGAGCAGTTCTTC

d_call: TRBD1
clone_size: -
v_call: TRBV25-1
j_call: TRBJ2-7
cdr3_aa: CASQKQGLGEQYF
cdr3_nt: TGTGCCAGCCAAAAACAGGGGTTGGGCGAGCAGTACTTC

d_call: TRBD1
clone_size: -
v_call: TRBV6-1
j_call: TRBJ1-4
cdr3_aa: CASRLGQVIEKLFF
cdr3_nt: TGTGCCAGCAGATTGGGACAGGTGATAGAAAAACTGTTTTTT

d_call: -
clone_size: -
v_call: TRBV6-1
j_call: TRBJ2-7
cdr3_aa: CASSEIGGIYEQYF
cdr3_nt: TGTGCCAGCAGTGAGATTGGAGGTATCTACGAGCAGTACTTC

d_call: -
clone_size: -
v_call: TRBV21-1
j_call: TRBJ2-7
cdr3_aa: CASSLTGAFYEQYF
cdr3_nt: TGTGCCAGCAGTCTGACAGGGGCTTTCTACGAGCAGTACTTC

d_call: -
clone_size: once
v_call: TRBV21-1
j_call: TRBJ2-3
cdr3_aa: CASSKSRLEMGTDTQYF
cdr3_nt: TGTGCCAGCAGCAAATCTCGGCTGGAGATGGGTACAGATACGCAGTATTTT

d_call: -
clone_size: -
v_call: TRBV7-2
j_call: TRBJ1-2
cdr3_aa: CASSSRTISSYTF
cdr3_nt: TGTGCCAGCAGCTCCCGGACTATTAGTAGCTACACCTTC

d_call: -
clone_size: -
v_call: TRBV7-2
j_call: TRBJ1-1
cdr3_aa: CASSLVRTEAFF
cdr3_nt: TGTGCCAGCAGCTTGGTGAGGACTGAAGCTTTCTTT

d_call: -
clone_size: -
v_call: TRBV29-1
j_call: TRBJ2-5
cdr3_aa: CSVDLAALGTQYF
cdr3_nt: TGCAGCGTTGACCTGGCGGCCCTGGGGACCCAGTACTTC

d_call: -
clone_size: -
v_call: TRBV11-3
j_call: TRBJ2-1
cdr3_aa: CAEKASRYNEQFF
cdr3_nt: TGTGCGGAGAAGGCCTCCCGGTACAATGAGCAGTTCTTC

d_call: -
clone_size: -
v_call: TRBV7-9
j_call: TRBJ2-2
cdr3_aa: CASSLRQVTGELFF
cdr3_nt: TGTGCCAGCAGCTTACGGCAAGTCACCGGGGAGCTGTTTTTT

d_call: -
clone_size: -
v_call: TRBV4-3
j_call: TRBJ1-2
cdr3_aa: CASSPRRGSYGYTF
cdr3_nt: TGCGCCAGCAGCCCACGGAGGGGCAGCTATGGCTACACCTTC

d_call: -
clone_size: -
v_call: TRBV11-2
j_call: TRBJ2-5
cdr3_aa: CASSLEGTLYQETQYF
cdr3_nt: TGTGCCAGCAGCTTAGAGGGGACACTTTATCAAGAGACCCAGTACTTC

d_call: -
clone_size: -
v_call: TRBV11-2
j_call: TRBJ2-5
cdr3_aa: CASSLVPQETQYF
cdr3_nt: TGTGCCAGCAGCTTAGTCCCTCAAGAGACCCAGTACTTC

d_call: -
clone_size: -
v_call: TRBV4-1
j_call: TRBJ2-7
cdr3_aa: CASSQVSTYEQYF
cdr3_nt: TGCGCCAGCAGCCAAGTGTCGACTTACGAGCAGTACTTC

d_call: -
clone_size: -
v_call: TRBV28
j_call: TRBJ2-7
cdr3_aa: CAAGTGLPSYEQYF
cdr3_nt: TGTGCCGCGGGAACAGGGCTCCCCTCCTACGAGCAGTACTTC

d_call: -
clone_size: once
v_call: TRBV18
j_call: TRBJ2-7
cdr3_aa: CASSPREDEQYF
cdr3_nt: TGTGCCAGCTCACCACGGGAGGACGAGCAGTACTTC

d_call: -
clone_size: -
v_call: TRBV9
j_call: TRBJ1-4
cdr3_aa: CASSAGPGQLFF
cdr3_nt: TGTGCCAGCAGCGCCGGACCCGGCCAGTTGTTTTTT

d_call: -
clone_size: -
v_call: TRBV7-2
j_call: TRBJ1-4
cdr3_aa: CASSRRRNEKLFF
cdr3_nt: TGTGCCAGCAGCCGTCGAAGGAATGAAAAACTGTTTTTT

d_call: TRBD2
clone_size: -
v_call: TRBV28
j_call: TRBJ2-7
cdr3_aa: CASSASGRAPYEQYF
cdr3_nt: TGTGCCAGCAGCGCAAGCGGGAGGGCCCCGTATGAGCAGTACTTC

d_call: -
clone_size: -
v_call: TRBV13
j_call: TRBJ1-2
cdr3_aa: CASSSRADYGYTF
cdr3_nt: TGTGCCAGCAGCTCCAGGGCTGACTATGGCTACACCTTC

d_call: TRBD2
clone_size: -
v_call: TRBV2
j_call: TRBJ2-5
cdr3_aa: CASRPGTTQETQYF
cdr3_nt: TGTGCCAGCAGACCCGGGACTACGCAAGAGACCCAGTACTTC

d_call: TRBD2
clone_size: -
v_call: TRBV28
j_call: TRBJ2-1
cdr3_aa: CASSKSPSGGPYNEQFF
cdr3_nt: TGTGCCAGCAGCAAGTCACCTAGCGGGGGGCCCTACAATGAGCAGTTCTTC

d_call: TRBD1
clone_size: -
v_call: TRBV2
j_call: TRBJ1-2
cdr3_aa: CASSPRGQGEYGYTF
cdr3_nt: TGTGCCAGCAGTCCCCGTGGGCAGGGGGAATATGGCTACACCTTC

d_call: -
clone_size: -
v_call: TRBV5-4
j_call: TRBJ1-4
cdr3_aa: CASSSDPAEKLFF
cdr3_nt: TGTGCCAGCAGCTCGGATCCCGCTGAAAAACTGTTTTTT

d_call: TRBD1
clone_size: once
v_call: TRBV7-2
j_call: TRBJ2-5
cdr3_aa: CASSLGDRGRRETQYF
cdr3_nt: TGTGCCAGCAGCTTAGGAGACAGGGGGCGGCGAGAGACCCAGTACTTC

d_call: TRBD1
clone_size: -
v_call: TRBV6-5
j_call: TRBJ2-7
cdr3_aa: CASSGSGQGSREQYF
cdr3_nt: TGTGCCAGCAGTGGCTCCGGACAGGGTTCTCGGGAGCAGTACTTC

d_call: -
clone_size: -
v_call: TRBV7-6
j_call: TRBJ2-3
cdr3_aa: CASSPGPAYTQYF
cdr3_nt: TGTGCCAGCAGCCCCGGGCCGGCTTATACGCAGTATTTT

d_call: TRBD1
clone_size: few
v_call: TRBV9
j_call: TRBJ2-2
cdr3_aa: CASSFRDRDTGELFF
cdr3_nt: TGTGCCAGCAGCTTCCGGGACAGGGACACCGGGGAGCTGTTTTTT

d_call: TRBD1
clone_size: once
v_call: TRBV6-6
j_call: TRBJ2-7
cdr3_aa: CASSPGTGGEQYF
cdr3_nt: TGTGCCAGCAGTCCCGGGACAGGGGGCGAGCAGTACTTC

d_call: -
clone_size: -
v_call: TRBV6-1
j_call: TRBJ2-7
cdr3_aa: CASSERTYEQYF
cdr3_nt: TGTGCCAGCAGTGAAAGAACATACGAGCAGTACTTC

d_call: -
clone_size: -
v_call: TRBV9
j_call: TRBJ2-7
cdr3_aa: CASRDAGTISYEQYF
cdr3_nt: TGTGCCAGCAGGGACGCCGGGACCATCTCCTACGAGCAGTACTTC

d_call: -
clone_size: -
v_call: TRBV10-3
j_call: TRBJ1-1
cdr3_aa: CAISEGTDLAEAFF
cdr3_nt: TGTGCCATCAGTGAGGGTACGGATCTCGCTGAAGCTTTCTTT

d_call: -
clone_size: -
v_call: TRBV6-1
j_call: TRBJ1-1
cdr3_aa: CASSARTGNTEAFF
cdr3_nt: TGTGCCAGCAGTGCCCGGACGGGGAACACTGAAGCTTTCTTT

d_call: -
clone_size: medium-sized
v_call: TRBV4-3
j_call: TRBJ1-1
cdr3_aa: CASSLGRNTEAFF
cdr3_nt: TGCGCCAGCAGCCTCGGTAGGAACACTGAAGCTTTCTTT

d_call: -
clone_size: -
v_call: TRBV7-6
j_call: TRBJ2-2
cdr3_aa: CASSATGTAKNTGELFF
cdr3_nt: TGTGCCAGCAGCGCCACCGGGACTGCCAAGAACACCGGGGAGCTGTTTTTT

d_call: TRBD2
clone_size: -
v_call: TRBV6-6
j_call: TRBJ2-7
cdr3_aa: CASSYNRGLAQSEQYF
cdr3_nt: TGTGCCAGCAGTTACAATAGGGGACTAGCACAGAGCGAGCAGTACTTC

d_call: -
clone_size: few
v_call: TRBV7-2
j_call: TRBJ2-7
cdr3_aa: CASSSQEGSSYEQYF
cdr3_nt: TGTGCCAGCAGCTCGCAGGAAGGGAGCTCCTACGAGCAGTACTTC

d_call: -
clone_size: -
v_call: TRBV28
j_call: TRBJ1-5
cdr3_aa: CASSFENQPQHF
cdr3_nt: TGTGCCAGCAGTTTCGAGAATCAGCCCCAGCATTTT

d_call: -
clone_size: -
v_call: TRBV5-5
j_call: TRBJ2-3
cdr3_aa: CASSSRGSSGSSDTQYF
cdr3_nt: TGTGCCAGCAGCTCAAGAGGGTCCTCCGGGAGCTCAGATACGCAGTATTTT

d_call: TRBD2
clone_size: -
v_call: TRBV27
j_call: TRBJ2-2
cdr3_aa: CASSPSGGAYANTGELFF
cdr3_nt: TGTGCCAGCAGTCCTAGCGGCGGGGCGTACGCGAACACCGGGGAGCTGTTTTTT

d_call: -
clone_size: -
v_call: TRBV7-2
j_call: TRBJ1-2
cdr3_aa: CASSSPGPQRGYTF
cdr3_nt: TGTGCCAGCAGCTCTCCGGGACCCCAGCGGGGCTACACCTTC

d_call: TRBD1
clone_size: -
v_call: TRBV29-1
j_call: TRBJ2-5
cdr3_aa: CSAPGQGAGETQYF
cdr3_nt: TGCAGCGCTCCGGGACAGGGGGCTGGGGAGACCCAGTACTTC